These 14 T cell receptor beta chains were all obtained from the same sample, sequenced in a study of T cells expressing NK-cell markers. TCRdb reprocessed the 5' RACE reads and keeps a single row for each CDR3 protein, giving no DNA. The table for this sample gives approximately 170,000 distinct CDR3 sequences. The sequenced sample was blood T cells: a sorted CD56 or NKG2C T cell subset, CD4+ or CD8+ T cells, or bulk PBMC T cells (not recorded which). The source is a man between 18 and 69 years old in good health.

The chain uses TRBV7-9 and TRBJ2-7. Germline V gene sequence: CDR1 SEHNR, CDR2 FQNEAQ (reference sequence). This CDR3 is 14 amino acids long. The CDR3 region is CASSYKANAYEQYF. Supplemented by reference TRBV7-9 and TRBJ2-7, the full variable domain reads DTGVSQNPRHKITKRGQNVTFRCDPISEHNRLYWYRQTLGQGPEFLTYFQNEAQLEKSRLLSDRFSAERPKGSFSTLEIQRTEQGDSAMYLCASSYKANAYEQYFGPGTRLTVT.

The chain employs TRBV12-5 and TRBJ1-1; TCRdb lists TRBD1, though no DNA is available to test this call. The CDR3 length is 15 residues. Germline V gene data show CDR1 as LGHNT and CDR2 as FRNRAP. CDR3 in amino acids: CASGLLRYPDTEAFF.

This sequence joins TRBV13 and TRBJ2-7; the D call from TCRdb, TRBD2, cannot be confirmed without DNA. CDR3 length: 15 amino acids. Germline V CDR1 and CDR2: PRHDT, FYEKMQ (reference sequence). This CDR3 reads CASSHGPSGSYEQYF. Based on the CDR3 plus reference TRBV13 and TRBJ2-7, the full variable domain is AAGVIQSPRHLIKEKRETATLKCYPIPRHDTVYWYQQGPGQDPQFLISFYEKMQSDKGSIPDRFSAQQFSDYHSELNMSSLELGDSALYFCASSHGPSGSYEQYFGPGTRLTVT.

The chain combines TRBV20-1 with TRBJ1-2; there is no DNA to check the TCRdb D call of TRBD1. The CDR3 contains 13 residues. CDR1 and CDR2 from the germline V gene are DFQATT and SNEGSKA (reference sequence). CDR3 in amino acids: CSADQGLNYGYTF.

The chain links TRBV6-1 to TRBJ2-1; absent DNA, TCRdb's TRBD1 call cannot be checked. This CDR3 comprises 14 residues. CDR1 is MNHNS and CDR2 is SASEGT in the germline V gene. The CDR3 loop reads CASIGQGAKNEQFF.

This chain uses TRBV7-9 with TRBJ1-1. The CDR3 spans 13 residues. The V gene's germline CDR1 is SEHNR and CDR2 FQNEAQ (reference sequence). The CDR3 reads CASSSTGNTEAFF.

The genes are TRBV19 and TRBJ1-5. Germline CDR1 LNHDA, CDR2 SQIVND (reference sequence). The CDR3 spans 14 residues. The CDR3 loop reads CASSIDLNGGAQHF.

This sequence joins TRBV7-9 and TRBJ2-7. The CDR3 runs to 13 residues. Germline CDR1 and CDR2: SEHNR and FQNEAQ (reference sequence). The CDR3: CASSFSGNYEQYF.

The chain uses TRBV19 and TRBJ2-3; TCRdb calls TRBD2, which cannot be checked without DNA. Germline CDR1 is LNHDA and CDR2 is SQIVND (reference sequence). This CDR3 is built from 17 residues. CDR3 protein: CASSIPTGGLTTDTQYF.

The chain joins TRBV13 to TRBJ2-7; TCRdb names TRBD2, which stays unverified in the absence of DNA. The CDR3 has 17 amino acids. CDR1 and CDR2 from the germline V gene are PRHDT and FYEKMQ (reference sequence). CDR3 sequence reads: CASSPGLAGVPSYEQYF.

The chain carries TRBV30 and TRBJ1-2. Germline V gene sequence: CDR1 GTSNPN, CDR2 SVGIG (reference sequence). The CDR3 has 15 amino acids. The CDR3: CAWSVPDGTNYGYTF. Based on the CDR3 plus reference TRBV30 and TRBJ1-2, the full variable domain is SQTIHQWPATLVQPVGSPLSLECTVEGTSNPNLYWYRQAAGRGLQLLFYSVGIGQISSEVPQNLSASRPQDRQFILSSKKLLLSDSGFYLCAWSVPDGTNYGYTFGSGTRLTVV.

The gene calls are TRBV4-2 and TRBJ1-3; TCRdb returns TRBD1, unconfirmable since there is no DNA. Germline CDR1 is LGHNA and CDR2 is YNFKEQ. The length of the CDR3 is 16 residues. The CDR3 loop reads CASSHPDGYSGNTIYF.

V gene TRBV4-2 combines with J gene TRBJ1-3; TCRdb's D call, TRBD1, is unchecked because there is no DNA. Germline values: CDR1 LGHNA, CDR2 YNFKEQ. This CDR3 has 15 amino acids. The CDR3 region is CASSQDWGSGNTIYF.

The chain recombines TRBV2 with TRBJ1-2; TCRdb names TRBD1, which stays unverified in the absence of DNA. The germline CDR1 and CDR2 sequences are SNHLY and FYNNEI. The CDR3 runs to 12 residues. The CDR3 loop is CAGDGGAYGYTF.